Listed here are 28 T cell receptor beta chains from one sample, sequenced in a study of cytomegalovirus exposure and HLA in healthy donors. PCR involved 60 Vbeta and 13 Jbeta primers. Measured with immunoSEQ multiplex PCR; TCRdb has only the in-frame clones, and not every one. The sample lists 90,000 to 120,000 clones, about three quarters occurring once. Source material: PBMCs. Source of these receptors: a male donor in good health and CMV-seropositive.

The rearrangement uses TRBV4-2 and TRBJ2-1; tentative D call: TRBD2 (5 bases). Germline lookup yields CDR1 LGHNA and CDR2 YNFKEQ. The CDR3 loop spans 15 amino acids. Trimming removed 0 bases from V and 8 bases from J, with 14 bases in between. The CDR3 spells CASSQDARGPDEQFF. The CDR3 region has the DNA TGTGCCAGCAGCCAAGATGCCCGGGGTCCCGATGAGCAGTTCTTC.

V usage is TRBV9 and J usage is TRBJ2-7, with D tentatively TRBD2 (6 bases). The length of the CDR3 is 15 residues. V dropped 4 bases and J dropped 6 bases, with 20 bases sitting between them. CDR1 SGDLS and CDR2 YYNGEE come from the germline V gene. The CDR3 reads CASSSERVGGLEQYF. CDR3 coding DNA: TGTGCCAGCAGCTCCGAGCGGGTCGGAGGCCTCGAGCAGTACTTC.

This CDR3 is CASSEALQLYEQYF. The CDR3 DNA follows: TGTGCCAGCAGTGAAGCGTTACAGCTGTACGAGCAGTACTTC. The chain links TRBV6-1 to TRBJ2-7, with D unresolved. This CDR3 spans 14 amino acids. Trimming cost V 0 bases and J 4 bases, with 10 bases left between them. Germline CDR1 reads MNHNS; CDR2 reads SASEGT.

The chain links TRBV7-8 to TRBJ1-5, with D unclear. Germline CDR1 and CDR2: SGHVS and FQNEAQ. Trimming stripped 2 bases from V and 2 bases from J, with 13 bases between. The CDR3 totals 16 residues. CDR3: CASSLLTSPGNQPQHF. The CDR3 coding sequence is TGTGCCAGCAGCTTATTGACAAGTCCTGGCAATCAGCCCCAGCATTTT.

CDR3 nucleotide sequence: TGTGCCAGCAGCTTAGCTCGGTTCGGAGGGGACTACGAGCAGTACTTC. Translated: CASSLARFGGDYEQYF. This chain joins TRBV7-8 and TRBJ2-7, with a weak D call TRBD2 (6 bases). This CDR3 contains 16 residues. Trimming took off 0 bases at V and 3 bases at J, with 15 bases between the two ends. Germline V gives CDR1 SGHVS, CDR2 FQNEAQ.

The chain couples TRBV7-6 to TRBJ2-5, with 8 bases fitting TRBD2. Germline CDR1 and CDR2: SGHVS and FNYEAQ. This CDR3 contains 15 residues. V was pared by 1 base and J by 3 bases, with 4 bases of the junction left unmatched. This chain's CDR3 is CASSLDGTREETQYF. The CDR3 nucleotides read TGTGCCAGCAGCTTAGATGGGACTAGGGAAGAGACCCAGTACTTC.

This chain uses TRBV6-5 with TRBJ2-7, with a tentative D call TRBD1 (6 bases). The germline V gene encodes CDR1 MNHEY and CDR2 SVGAGI. The CDR3 has 14 amino acids. Trimming left V 6 bases short and J 1 base short, with 13 bases between. The CDR3: CASRPGQTSYEQYF. The CDR3 coding sequence is TGTGCCAGCAGGCCCGGACAGACGTCCTACGAGCAGTACTTC.

The chain recombines TRBV12-5 with TRBJ1-2; maybe TRBD1 (5 bases). V lost 1 base and J 6 bases, leaving 6 bases between the germline ends. Germline values: CDR1 LGHNT, CDR2 FRNRAP. The length of the CDR3 is 12 residues. The CDR3 spells CASGLGRDGYTF. The CDR3 DNA is TGTGCTAGTGGTTTGGGCAGGGATGGCTACACCTTC.

The chain has TRBV6-5 and TRBJ2-2; 8 bases are a match to TRBD2. The ends lost 2 bases at V and 4 bases at J; junction bases unmatched: 3. The CDR3 runs to 15 residues. Germline values: CDR1 MNHEY, CDR2 SVGAGI. CDR3 coding DNA: TGTGCCAGCAGTTACCGCGGGACTAGCACCGGGGAGCTGTTTTTT. As protein: CASSYRGTSTGELFF.

The rearrangement joins TRBV19 to TRBJ1-6; perhaps TRBD1 as D (5 bases). The V end lost 3 bases, the J end lost 7 bases, and 10 bases lay between the germline ends. The CDR3 is 14 amino acids. Germline values: CDR1 LNHDA, CDR2 SQIVND (reference sequence). The CDR3 DNA reads as TGTGCCAGTAGTATCGCAGGGTCGAATTCACCCCTCCACTTT. Translation gives CASSIAGSNSPLHF.

The chain has TRBV6-5 and TRBJ1-5; 8 nucleotides align to TRBD1. The germline V gene has CDR1 MNHEY and CDR2 SVGAGI. J gave up 4 bases and V 5 bases, and 7 bases lay outside the gene matches. The CDR3 is 15 amino acids. CDR3 residues: CASSQGAFPNQPQHF. CDR3 sequence (DNA): TGTGCCAGCAGTCAGGGGGCCTTCCCGAATCAGCCCCAGCATTTT.

Worth noting for this clone: At one end the junction does not follow the germline gene, possibly because of a read error. This sample includes further DNA sequences coding for the same CDR3. The chain carries TRBV7-3 and TRBJ2-1, with TRBD2 matching over 7 bases. The CDR3 loop spans 15 amino acids. The V gene's germline CDR1 is SGHTA and CDR2 FQGTGA. CDR3 DNA: TGCGCCAGCAGCGAGAGCGGGGCCTCCTACAATGAGCAGTTCTTC. It is translated as CASSESGASYNEQFF.

This sequence joins TRBV2 and TRBJ2-1, with 7 bases matching TRBD1. The V gene end was trimmed by 6 bases and the J gene end by 5 bases; junction bases not matched to a gene: 16. CDR1 and CDR2 from the germline V gene are SNHLY and FYNNEI. This CDR3 is built from 17 residues. CDR3 DNA: TGTGCCAGCAGACAGACAGGGTTCGGGACCAGGGACAATGAGCAGTTCTTC. It encodes CASRQTGFGTRDNEQFF.

V usage is TRBV7-2 and J usage is TRBJ2-4; 8 positions match TRBD2. V dropped 5 bases and J dropped 4; count of bases not matched to a gene: 7. Germline loops: CDR1 SGHTA, CDR2 FQGNSA. The CDR3 is 15 amino acids. CDR3 nucleotide sequence: TGTGCCAGCAGCCTCGGGGGGGCGGGGAAAAACATTCAGTACTTC. It translates to CASSLGGAGKNIQYF.

The chain has TRBV7-2 and TRBJ2-3; 9 positions agree with TRBD1. Unmatched junction bases numbered 8, after V lost 5 bases and J lost 5 bases. In germline, CDR1 is SGHTA, CDR2 FQGNSA. This CDR3 is 15 amino acids long. CDR3 protein: CASSTLTGGGDTQYF. Here the CDR3 DNA reads TGTGCCAGCAGCACCTTGACAGGGGGTGGAGATACGCAGTATTTT. Full variable domain (missing parts from reference TRBV7-2 and TRBJ2-3): GAGVSQSPSNKVTEKGKDVELRCDPISGHTALYWYRQSLGQGLEFLIYFQGNSAPDKSGLPSDRFSAERTGGSVSTLTIQRTQQEDSAVYLCASSTLTGGGDTQYFGPGTRLTVL.

DNA for the CDR3: TGTGCCAGCGTTGGAGAAGGCGGGGAGCTGTTTTTT. Translated: CASVGEGGELFF. V and J are TRBV28 and TRBJ2-2; D uncertain. Germline V gene data show CDR1 as MDHEN and CDR2 as SYDVKM. Trimming left V 8 bases short and J 7 bases short, with 11 bases between. CDR3 length: 12 amino acids.

This clone was seen more than once but under ten times. The chain recombines TRBV5-4 with TRBJ1-5; D uncertain. The CDR3 contains 12 residues. V lost 6 bases and J 5 bases, leaving 9 bases between the germline ends. Germline CDR1 SGHNT, CDR2 YYREEE (reference sequence). The CDR3 loop reads CASIMRDQPQHF. The CDR3 DNA reads as TGTGCCAGCATCATGAGGGATCAGCCCCAGCATTTT.

In its sample, this clone was seen once. J is TRBJ1-5 and V is TRBV28; a possible D gene is TRBD1 (6 bases). The V gene lost 1 base and the J gene lost 2 bases, with 12 bases spanning the gap. This CDR3 is 16 amino acids long. The germline gives CDR1 MDHEN, CDR2 SYDVKM. CDR3 nucleotide sequence: TGTGCCAGCAGTTTATCGTCTCCAGGGGGCAATCAGCCCCAGCATTTT. Its protein product is CASSLSSPGGNQPQHF.

The chain carries TRBV5-4 and TRBJ1-1, with TRBD1 identical over 9 bases. The CDR3 contains 15 residues. V was pared by 4 bases and J by 5 bases, with 9 bases of the junction left unmatched. Germline V lookup: CDR1 SGHNT, CDR2 YYREEE (reference sequence). This chain's CDR3 is CASSPPGQGRTEAFF. The DNA of the CDR3 is TGTGCCAGCAGCCCTCCCGGACAGGGGCGGACTGAAGCTTTCTTT.

V gene TRBV9 combines with J gene TRBJ1-5; the D gene is possibly TRBD1 (6 bases). Trimming cost V 3 bases and J 2 bases, with 12 bases left between them. Germline loops: CDR1 SGDLS, CDR2 YYNGEE. There are 15 residues in the CDR3. The CDR3 region is CASSATGYGNQPQHF. CDR3 coding DNA: TGTGCCAGCAGCGCTACAGGGTACGGCAATCAGCCCCAGCATTTT.

V and J are TRBV9 and TRBJ2-7; TRBD2 is a possible D gene (5 bases). The CDR3 totals 13 residues. Deletions cut 3 bases from V and 3 bases from J, with 10 bases between. Per germline, CDR1 SGDLS and CDR2 YYNGEE. The CDR3 nucleotides are TGTGCCAGCAGCGCCGGAGGAAACTACGAGCAGTACTTC. This gives the protein CASSAGGNYEQYF.

The chain couples TRBV7-9 to TRBJ1-4; TRBD1 matches at 9 bases. CDR3 length: 14 residues. After removal of 2 bases from V and 8 bases from J, the junction contained 3 bases not matched to a gene. In germline, CDR1 is SEHNR, CDR2 FQNEAQ (reference sequence). The CDR3 loop reads CASSLTGGNEKLFF. CDR3 DNA: TGTGCCAGCAGCTTAACAGGGGGCAACGAAAAACTGTTTTTT.

This sequence joins TRBV9 and TRBJ2-7, with D unclear. Germline CDR1 SGDLS, CDR2 YYNGEE. This CDR3 has 17 residues. V lost 3 bases, J lost 2 bases, and 21 bases lay in between. In nucleotides, the CDR3 is TGTGCCAGCAGCGCCACGGCGTATAATGGGCACCCCTACGAGCAGTACTTC. Translating gives CASSATAYNGHPYEQYF.

The V gene is TRBV4-2, the J gene TRBJ2-7; 10 bases match TRBD2. Trimming took 1 base from V and 4 from J; bases not matched to a gene: 7. The germline CDR1 and CDR2 sequences are LGHNA and YNFKEQ. The CDR3 has 16 residues. CDR3 residues: CASSQGTSGETYEQYF. As DNA, the CDR3 is TGTGCCAGCAGCCAAGGTACTAGCGGGGAAACTTACGAGCAGTACTTC.

The J gene is TRBJ2-1, the V gene TRBV15, with 9 bases aligning to TRBD1. The length of the CDR3 is 17 residues. The germline gives CDR1 LNHNV, CDR2 YYDKDF (reference sequence). The V and J ends lost 2 bases and 6 bases, in that order; junction bases with no gene match: 11. DNA of the CDR3: TGTGCCACCAGCAGAATAACCGGGACAGGGCTAAGCAATGAGCAGTTCTTC. Translating it yields CATSRITGTGLSNEQFF.

The chain uses TRBV5-1 and TRBJ1-2; TRBD1 aligns across 9 bases. The CDR3 sequence is 14 residues long. CDR1 and CDR2 from the germline V gene are SGHRS and YFSETQ. Trimming took 4 bases from V and 7 from J; bases not matched to a gene: 8. This CDR3 reads CASSLRDRERGYTF. CDR3 nucleotides: TGCGCCAGCAGCCTCCGGGACAGGGAACGTGGCTACACCTTC.

The chain employs TRBV25-1 and TRBJ1-4; possible D gene TRBD1, 5 bases. The V end was cut by 3 bases, the J end by 8 bases, with 13 bases between. Germline CDR1 is MGHDK and CDR2 is SYGVNS. The CDR3 totals 14 residues. For the CDR3, the DNA is TGTGCCAGCAGTGAGGCAGGGTCATACGAAAAACTGTTTTTT. This gives the protein CASSEAGSYEKLFF. Filled out from reference TRBV25-1 and TRBJ1-4, the complete variable domain reads EADIYQTPRYLVIGTGKKITLECSQTMGHDKMYWYQQDPGMELHLIHYSYGVNSTEKGDLSSESTVSRIRTEHFPLTLESARPSHTSQYLCASSEAGSYEKLFFGSGTQLSVL.

The chain uses TRBV2 and TRBJ2-7, with TRBD1 matching 9 bases. The CDR3 runs 15 residues. V trimming: 8 bases; J trimming: 5 bases; junction bases outside the gene matches: 13. Germline-derived CDR1 and CDR2 are SNHLY and FYNNEI. CDR3 sequence (DNA): TGTGCCAGCCACTCCTCCGGACAGGGGATCCACGAGCAGTACTTC. Its translation: CASHSSGQGIHEQYF.